The 3 T cell receptor beta chains below all came from one sample that was sequenced in a study of T cell responses to AZD1222 COVID-19 vaccine. The method was immunoSEQ multiplex PCR; TCRdb's version includes in-frame clones alone and lacks a portion of them. The sample contains approximately 28,000 clones, over 80% of which appear only once. The sample in question was peripheral blood, obtained 28 days after the second AZD1222 dose. The source is an adult who received the AZD1222 COVID-19 vaccine.

The chain employs TRBV18 and TRBJ1-6; TRBD1 matches at 7 bases. Trimming took 2 bases from V and 13 from J; bases not matched to a gene: 11. Germline-derived CDR1 and CDR2 are KGHSH and LQKENI. The CDR3 has 15 residues. The DNA for the CDR3 is TGTGCCAGCTCACCAGATAGGACAGGCCTTTCGCCCCTCCACTTT. It translates to CASSPDRTGLSPLHF.

This chain links TRBV6-2 or TRBV6-3 with TRBJ1-1; unclear D gene. V dropped 0 bases and J dropped 3 bases, with 5 bases sitting between them. From germline, CDR1 is MNHEY and CDR2 SVGEGT. The CDR3 covers 13 residues. The CDR3 here is CASSYSRDTEAFF. Here the CDR3 DNA reads TGTGCCAGCAGTTACTCGAGGGACACTGAAGCTTTCTTT.

The chain joins TRBV3-1 (or the pseudogene TRBV3-2) to TRBJ1-2; the D gene is possibly TRBD1 (6 bases). The CDR3 has 16 residues. V was pared by 0 bases and J by 4 bases, with 15 bases between. Germline values: CDR1 LGHDT, CDR2 YNNKEL (reference sequence). The CDR3 nucleotides are TGTGCCAGCAGCCAAGAAGCGAGCAGGGGTCCCTATGGCTACACCTTC. It translates to CASSQEASRGPYGYTF.